This T cell receptor beta chain was obtained from a study of T cell responses to AZD1222 COVID-19 vaccine. The V and J ends lost 1 base and 5 bases respectively, with 18 bases between them. Per the germline V gene, CDR1 is MGHRA and CDR2 is YSYEKL. The CDR3 is made up of 17 amino acids. General study points: No repertoire was sampled before or during the peak T cell response, only after it. Only 6 or 7 people who got AZD1222 tested seropositive at baseline. White British people made up most donors, females outnumbered males, and clonal diversity was possibly underestimated.

This table comes from immunoSEQ multiplex PCR, and its TCRdb copy is limited to in-frame clones, with some not included. The table has 100,000 to 150,000 clones, roughly 93% seen once; the top ten hold approximately 1.1%. As to this clone: Antigen unknown.

V gene TRBV4-1 combines with J gene TRBJ2-1; the D gene could be TRBD1 or TRBD2 (5 bases each). The sequence derives from an adult who received the AZD1222 COVID-19 vaccine. Source: peripheral blood, taken 28 days after the second AZD1222 dose. CDR3 amino acids: CASSQAGAGPRDNEQFF. The CDR3 nucleotides are TGCGCCAGCAGCCAAGCGGGCGCAGGGCCGAGGGACAATGAGCAGTTCTTC.